The clone carrying this T cell receptor (beta chain) was counted a few times. This sample is part of a study of blood T cell repertoires in COVID-19. Overall study: Sites across the United States, Italy and Spain contributed samples from acute and convalescent COVID-19. In each case, the material was cDNA or gDNA derived from T cells, B-cell-depleted T cells, or PBMCs.

CDR3 length equals 14 residues. V was shortened by 10 bases and J by 10 bases, with 23 bases between the two germline ends. Germline assignment: CDR1 MDHEN and CDR2 SYDVKM. As handled by the study authors: Amplification with reference gene primers provided the estimates of nucleated cell counts. Using immunoSEQ multiplex PCR, the repertoire was profiled, and TCRdb retains in-frame clones only, with some absent. V, J and clone size are taken as reported in that table, and D and trimming were inferred from the DNA itself. Found here are around 220,000 clones, 80% to 90% of them singletons; the top ten hold nearly 20%.

The V and J genes are TRBV28 and TRBJ2-1; possible D gene TRBD2, 6 bases. The clonotype originates from a man aged 30 to 39 with active or convalescent COVID-19. The sample taken for sequencing was peripheral blood. The CDR3 here is CATRRDPGLMEQFF. The CDR3 DNA is TGTGCCACCCGGCGGGACCCCGGGCTAATGGAGCAGTTCTTC.